This T cell receptor beta chain was sequenced during a study of T cells after yellow fever vaccination. Study-level background: SMART-Seq v4 Ultra Low Input prepared libraries from low-cell fractions.

This clonotype was picked up a small number of times. The authors made TCR cDNA by 5'RACE template switching, adding a universal primer site and UMIs. TCRdb fed the 5' RACE reads into MiXCR, producing one record per CDR3 protein. This sample carries some 320,000 distinct CDR3 sequences, around 10% of them seen once, and the ten largest clones take 3% to 3.5%. The sample in question was CD4+ T cells sorted from PBMCs, obtained 5 days after the yellow fever booster vaccination. This clonotype originated in a man between 18 and 29 years old who received the YFV17D yellow fever vaccine.

The CDR3 DNA sequence: TGTGCCAGCAGTGCCCAACATCCCGGGACTGGGGTTGAGCAGTTCTTC. Amino acid sequence: CASSAQHPGTGVEQFF. V gene TRBV2 combines with J gene TRBJ2-1, with D possibly being TRBD2 (6 bases). CDR3 length equals 16 residues. Trimming left V 4 bases short and J 9 bases short, with 22 bases between. Per the germline V gene, CDR1 is SNHLY and CDR2 is FYNNEI.